This TCR beta chain stems from a study of T cell responses to AZD1222 COVID-19 vaccine (dated by TCRdb to the early 2020s). Context from the whole study: A total of more than 230 trial participants underwent TCR sequencing, of whom some 210 received two doses of AZD1222 and some 26 received two doses of the MenACWY control vaccine. Trial participants were enrolled by age into subgroups of 18-55, 56-69 and 70-plus years, and 148, 28 and 57 TCR-sequenced participants, respectively, were included in these subgroups. Beyond this particular receptor, the publication reports: The 56-69-year group was small, and its depth increase did not reach significance, likely because of low power. Conclusions about previously exposed vaccinees are limited, since just 6 or 7 AZD1222 recipients were seropositive for SARS-CoV-2 at baseline. Because no day 14 peak-response samples were available, the repertoires could be characterized only after the peak T cell response. Reportedly, close to half of the unique spike-specific TCRs recognized epitopes lying outside the regions that are mutated in the B.1.351 and B.1.1.7 variants. Most participants were white British and females outnumbered males, and the authors suggested that clonal diversity may have been underestimated. Spike-specific TCR breadth and depth rose significantly after two AZD1222 doses compared with day 0 and with MenACWY recipients. Vaccine-associated CD4 TCRs spanned the whole spike protein, with dominant responses in regions 160-218 and 743-854.

V trim: 2 bases; J trim: 2 bases; unmatched bases: 10. Per the germline V gene, MDHEN is the CDR1 and SYDVKM is the CDR2. The CDR3 runs 18 residues from the cysteine to the phenylalanine. Only the CDR3 DNA stays, 54 bases, in frame from base 1. The time point label corresponds to: about 28 days (+/-7) after the second vaccine dose. AZD1222 recipients with second doses at about 4 weeks or about 12 weeks were pooled, because spike-specific TCR depth and breadth did not differ between schedules. The vaccinee samples were drawn from two UK trials, COV001 and COV002, one of which was a single-blind randomized controlled phase 2/3 trial testing AZD1222 (ChAdOx1 nCoV-19) in healthy adults. For TCRbeta chain sequencing, PBMC samples from trial participants were taken at day 0 and at day 28 after the second dose. The CDR3 regions of human TCRbeta chains were subjected to immunosequencing. On the authors' methods: TCRs in the repertoires were matched against a reference library of SARS-CoV-2-specific TCRs that had been generated with the MIRA antigen-specificity platform. Breadth was defined as the fraction of unique TCRs that were SARS-CoV-2-associated. Depth was defined as the fraction of total T cells that were SARS-CoV-2-associated. Each spike-specific TCR was assigned to its reactive spike region and to a CD4 or CD8 class using the MIRA data. Log10-transformed breadth and depth values were compared by one-way ANOVA with Sidak's multiple comparisons tests. The source is immuneACCESS, and TCRdb retained only in-frame sequences with V and J called. Part of the clones is not carried over; for the studies checked, unresolved V genes explain less than half of this, and the remainder is unexplained. V, J and clone size were drawn from that table, and D and trimming were deduced from the DNA. This sample has about 84,000 clones in its table, and around 90% of those were observed once. The ten largest clones represent roughly 12% of the sample.

Of note for this clone: It lacks a known antigen. Base qualities are not at hand, and no much larger clone is one base apart.

The rearrangement joined TRBV28 to TRBJ2-1; TRBD1 aligns with 9 central bases. The starting material was peripheral blood, obtained 28 days after the second AZD1222 dose. This receptor was obtained from an adult who received the AZD1222 COVID-19 vaccine. The CDR3 region: CASSLVFRWTGAYNEQFF. At the DNA level, the sequence is TGTGCCAGCAGTTTAGTCTTCCGTTGGACAGGGGCCTACAATGAGCAGTTCTTC. With the rest looked up from the reference TRBV28 and TRBJ2-1 genes rather than sequenced, the full variable domain is DVKVTQSSRYLVKRTGEKVFLECVQDMDHENMFWYRQDPGLGLRLIYFSYDVKMKEKGDIPEGYSVSREKKERFSLILESASTNQTSMYLCASSLVFRWTGAYNEQFFGPGTRLTVL.